In this sample, the clone carrying this T cell receptor beta chain turned up many times. This entry comes from a study of T-cell reconstitution after alpha-beta-depleted transplantation in children. TCRbeta library construction was performed incorporating unique molecular identifiers. MiXCR, applied by TCRdb to the PCR reads, yields one record per CDR3 protein. The repertoire includes 230,000 or so distinct CDR3 sequences, around 8.9% of them detected once, and 5% to 6% sits in the top ten. Germline CDR1 is MDHEN and CDR2 is SYDVKM. Trimming took 1 base from V and 3 from J, leaving 14 bases between them. This CDR3 region has 16 residues.

This specimen was PBMCs from the stem cell graft donor, taken from the stem cell graft. The chain is built from TRBV28 and TRBJ2-3, with D possibly being TRBD1 (6 bases). This clonotype originated in a human donor who donated a stem cell graft to a child with SCID. This CDR3 is CASSLYTGLGTDTQYF. For the CDR3, the DNA is TGTGCCAGCAGTTTATATACAGGGTTGGGGACAGATACGCAGTATTTT.